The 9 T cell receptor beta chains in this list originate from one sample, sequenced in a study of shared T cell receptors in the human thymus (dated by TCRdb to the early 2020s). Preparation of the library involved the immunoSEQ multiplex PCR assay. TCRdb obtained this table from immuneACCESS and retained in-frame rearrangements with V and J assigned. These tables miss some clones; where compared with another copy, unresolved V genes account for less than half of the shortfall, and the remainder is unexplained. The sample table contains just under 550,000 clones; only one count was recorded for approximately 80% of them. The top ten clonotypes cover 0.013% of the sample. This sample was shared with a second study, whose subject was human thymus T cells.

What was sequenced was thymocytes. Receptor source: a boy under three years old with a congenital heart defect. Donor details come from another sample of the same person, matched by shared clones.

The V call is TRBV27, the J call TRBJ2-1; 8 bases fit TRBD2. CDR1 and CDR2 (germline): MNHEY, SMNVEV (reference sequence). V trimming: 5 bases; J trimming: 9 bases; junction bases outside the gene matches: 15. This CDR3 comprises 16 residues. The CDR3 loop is CASSPAGEGIGGEQFF. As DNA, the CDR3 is TGTGCCAGCAGTCCAGCGGGGGAAGGTATAGGCGGTGAGCAGTTCTTC.

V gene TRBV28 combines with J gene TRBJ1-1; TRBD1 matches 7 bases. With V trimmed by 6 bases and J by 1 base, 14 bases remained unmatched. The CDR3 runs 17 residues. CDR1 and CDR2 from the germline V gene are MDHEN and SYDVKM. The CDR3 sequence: CASSPDRRRWQNTEAFF. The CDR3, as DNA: TGTGCCAGCAGCCCGGACAGGCGGCGATGGCAGAACACTGAAGCTTTCTTT.

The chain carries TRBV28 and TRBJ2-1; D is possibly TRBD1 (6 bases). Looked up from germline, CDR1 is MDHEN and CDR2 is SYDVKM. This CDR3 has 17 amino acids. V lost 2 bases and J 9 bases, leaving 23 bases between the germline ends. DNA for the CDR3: TGTGCCAGCAGTTTAACCTGGCAGGGGCCGATCTTGGGTGAGCAGTTCTTC. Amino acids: CASSLTWQGPILGEQFF.

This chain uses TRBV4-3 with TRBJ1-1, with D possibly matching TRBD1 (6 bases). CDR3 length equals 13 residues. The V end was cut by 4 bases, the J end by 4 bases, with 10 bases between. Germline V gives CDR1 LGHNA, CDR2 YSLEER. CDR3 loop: CASSRGGSTEAFF. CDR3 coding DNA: TGCGCCAGCAGCCGGGGGGGCAGCACTGAAGCTTTCTTT.

In DNA form, the CDR3 reads TGTGCCAGCAGCTTTCAGGATCCTTATAGCAATCAGCCCCAGCATTTT. The encoded protein is CASSFQDPYSNQPQHF. The V gene is TRBV7-8, the J gene TRBJ1-5; D uncertain. CDR1 is SGHVS, CDR2 FQNEAQ, per germline. This CDR3 has 16 residues. Trimming left V 3 bases short and J 0 bases short, with 12 bases between.

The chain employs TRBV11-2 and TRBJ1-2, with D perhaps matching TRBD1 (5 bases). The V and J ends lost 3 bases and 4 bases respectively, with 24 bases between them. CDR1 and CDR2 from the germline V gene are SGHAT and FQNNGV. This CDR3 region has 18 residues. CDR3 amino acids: CASSFRGGAIAGRYGYTF. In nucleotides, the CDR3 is TGTGCCAGCAGCTTCCGAGGCGGGGCAATAGCAGGGCGCTATGGCTACACCTTC.

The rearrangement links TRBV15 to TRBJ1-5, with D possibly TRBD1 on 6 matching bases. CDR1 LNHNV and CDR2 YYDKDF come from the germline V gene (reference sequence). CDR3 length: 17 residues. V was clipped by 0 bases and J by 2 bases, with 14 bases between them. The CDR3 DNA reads TGTGCCACCAGCAGAGACCCGGCGGGGGGCGGCAATCAGCCCCAGCATTTT. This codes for CATSRDPAGGGNQPQHF.

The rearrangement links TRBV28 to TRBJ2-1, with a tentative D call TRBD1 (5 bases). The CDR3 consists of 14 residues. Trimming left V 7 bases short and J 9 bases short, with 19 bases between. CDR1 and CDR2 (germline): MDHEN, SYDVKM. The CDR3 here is CASIPPRQSFEQFF. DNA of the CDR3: TGTGCCAGCATTCCGCCCCGACAGAGTTTTGAGCAGTTCTTC.

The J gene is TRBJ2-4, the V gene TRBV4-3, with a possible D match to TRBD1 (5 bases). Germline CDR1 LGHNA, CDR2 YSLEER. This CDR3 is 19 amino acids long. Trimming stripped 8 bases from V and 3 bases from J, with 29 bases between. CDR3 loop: CASWGGAKGNRSVKNIQYF. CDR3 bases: TGCGCCAGCTGGGGTGGGGCGAAAGGAAATCGGTCGGTCAAAAACATTCAGTACTTC.